This T cell receptor beta chain was recorded in a study of post-analysis software for immune sequencing data. In regard to this clonotype: The antigen remains unidentified.

Whole-study findings and limits: In patients, about five TRBV segments were more frequent than in controls, with TRBV5-6, TRBV5-1 and TRBV20-1 among them.

TCR beta cDNA libraries had unique molecular identifiers. Using its own MiXCR run on the PCR reads, TCRdb lists one record per CDR3 protein. The sample shows more than 450,000 distinct CDR3 sequences, around a third of them seen only once. This CDR3 contains 15 residues. Germline V CDR1 and CDR2: KGHDR, SFDVKD. Trimming stripped 0 bases from V and 2 bases from J, with 6 bases between. This sequence was found in a girl under 18 with multiple sclerosis. The sequenced material came from blood. V and J are TRBV24-1 and TRBJ2-2; D call uncertain. CDR3 coding DNA: TGTGCCACCAGTGATTTGATAGTTAACACCGGGGAGCTGTTTTTT. Its translation is CATSDLIVNTGELFF.